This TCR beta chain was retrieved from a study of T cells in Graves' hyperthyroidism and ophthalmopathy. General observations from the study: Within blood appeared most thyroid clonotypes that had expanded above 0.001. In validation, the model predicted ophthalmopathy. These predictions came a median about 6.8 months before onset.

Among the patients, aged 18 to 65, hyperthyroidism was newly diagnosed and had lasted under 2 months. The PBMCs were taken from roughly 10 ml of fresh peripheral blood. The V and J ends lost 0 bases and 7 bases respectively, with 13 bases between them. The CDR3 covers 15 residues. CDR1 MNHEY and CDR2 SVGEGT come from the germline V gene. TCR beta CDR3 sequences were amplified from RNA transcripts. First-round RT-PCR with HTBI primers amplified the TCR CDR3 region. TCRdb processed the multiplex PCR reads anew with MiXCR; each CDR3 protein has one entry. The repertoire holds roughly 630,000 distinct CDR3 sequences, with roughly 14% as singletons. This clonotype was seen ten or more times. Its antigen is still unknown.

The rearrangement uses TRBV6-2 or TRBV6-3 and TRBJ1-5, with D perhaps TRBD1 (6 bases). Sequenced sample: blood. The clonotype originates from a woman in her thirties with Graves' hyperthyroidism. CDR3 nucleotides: TGTGCCAGCAGTTACTCATCCCAGGGGAGGCAGCCCCAGCATTTT. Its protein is CASSYSSQGRQPQHF.